This T cell receptor (beta chain) was sequenced for a study of blood T cells in healthy people across ages (dated by TCRdb to the mid-2010s). Background for the entire study: Template switching captured roughly one uniquely barcoded TCR beta cDNA molecule per two T cells in model experiments. The study analyzed two additional independent replicas of 1 million unique cDNA reads from the same blood draw for two donors, one aged 18 to 30 and one aged 80 or older. To track age-related changes in TCR beta repertoire diversity, the study relied on deep sequencing normalized with unique cDNA molecular identifiers. Donors were grouped into four age groups: young (average 16 years), middle-aged (39), aged (62) and long-lived (approximately 81). Donors of different ages were randomly distributed across sequencing lanes to avoid experimental bias.

The investigation overall reported the following: Because profiling used bulk unsorted PBMCs, naive and antigen-experienced compartments could not be compared conclusively. There was a strong correlation between observed TCR beta diversity and the percentage of naive T cells measured by flow cytometry. The CMV infection status of donors was not known, potentially confounding age-related changes in expanded clonotypes. Estimates of total diversity based on one million sequenced T cells were considered lower bounds and underestimates. Observed TCR beta diversity per million T cells fell roughly linearly with age, and a significant reduction was already apparent by age roughly 40. The long-lived group showed more naive CD4+ T cells, fewer expanded clones and increased TCR diversity than the aged group, suggesting age selection.

The library was made by 5' RACE. Sequenced using an Illumina HiSeq 2500. A second PCR of about 7 to 12 cycles was run with a J-beta primer mix and a sample-barcoded 5' primer. A unique molecular identifier was introduced onto each TCR beta cDNA molecule by a template-switch 5' adaptor carrying 12 random nucleotides. At least 2.5 million CDR3-containing paired-end reads were obtained from each sample. All of the RNA was converted into first-strand cDNA using the Mint cDNA synthesis kit, with a TRBC-specific oligonucleotide serving as the primer. Following uracil-DNA glycosylase treatment, a first 18-cycle PCR with universal primers M1SS and BC2_uni_R was performed on all cDNA. The study's own analysis went as follows. Normalization of each sample was performed by random selection of 1 million high-quality reads, each carrying a distinct molecular identifier. Instead of being binned into consensus sequences, reads with shared molecular identifiers were discarded. MiTCR, set to a Q25 quality threshold and the strictest error-elimination algorithm, was used for CDR3 identification, clonotype clustering and error correction. A nonparametric unseen species model with Euler transformation was used to estimate a lower bound on total TCR beta diversity. TCRdb took the public reads, trimmed them with fastp at Q25, ran MiXCR for clone calling and kept in-frame beta chains. Merged by CDR3 protein, the rows form single entries marked with the most common genes and DNA. The V and J calls reflect TCRdb's pipeline rather than the authors' work. In this sample the table shows about 970,000 distinct CDR3 sequences, roughly 50% of which occur a single time. Clones ranked in the top ten supply 20% to 25% of the sample.

With respect to this clonotype: The antigen this receptor binds is unknown. No much larger clone is present one base from it, and per-base qualities are unavailable.

The 40 or so donors, aged about 6 to 95 years, were systemically healthy Caucasian individuals from Russia. Ten milliliters of peripheral blood were drawn from each donor into EDTA-treated Vacutainer tubes. Ficoll-Paque density-gradient centrifugation was used to isolate PBMCs, with at least 6.5 million per sample. Total RNA was extracted from PBMCs with Trizol reagent, with at least 6 micrograms obtained per sample. The percentages of naive CD45RAhigh/CD27high T cells were determined by flow cytometry on a PBMC aliquot from every donor. Counted from cysteine to phenylalanine, this CDR3 has 14 amino acids. This entry keeps only the CDR3 DNA: 42 bases, framed from base 1. CDR1 and CDR2, per the germline V gene (reference sequence), are DFQATT and SNEGSKA.

Sample: blood. The chain couples TRBV20-1 to TRBJ2-5; TRBD2 might be the D gene, on 7 matching bases. The end of the DNA fits TRBJ2-7 better, so the J call may be wrong. The receptor's source is a woman between 55 and 75 years old in good health. CDR3 protein: CSAPQKGGGYEQYF. The sequence in DNA is TGCAGTGCACCACAGAAGGGGGGAGGGTACGAGCAGTACTTC.